The 8 T cell receptor beta chains below all came from one sample that was sequenced in a study of T cell responses to AZD1222 COVID-19 vaccine. Profiled with immunoSEQ multiplex PCR; TCRdb holds only in-frame clones, not every one. Of about 94,000 clones listed, roughly 85% are singletons. Sequenced material: peripheral blood, taken 28 days after the second AZD1222 dose. These receptors all stem from an adult who received the AZD1222 COVID-19 vaccine.

V usage is TRBV11-2 and J usage is TRBJ2-5; the match to TRBD2 covers 10 bases. Trimming at V came to 6 bases and at J to 5 bases, leaving 9 bases not matched to a gene. The CDR3 sequence is 15 residues long. The germline gives CDR1 SGHAT, CDR2 FQNNGV. The CDR3 here is CASRPSSTSGETQYF. CDR3 DNA sequence: TGTGCCAGCAGACCATCATCGACTAGCGGGGAGACCCAGTACTTC.

The chain has TRBV24-1 and TRBJ2-2; a possible D gene is TRBD2 (6 bases). Germline assignment: CDR1 KGHDR and CDR2 SFDVKD. This CDR3 region has 15 residues. V shed 4 bases and J shed 4 bases, with 12 bases lying between them. CDR3 sequence reads: CATSDTGTGTGELFF. DNA of the CDR3: TGTGCCACCAGTGACACCGGGACTGGCACCGGGGAGCTGTTTTTT.

This chain links TRBV28 with TRBJ2-7; maybe TRBD2 (6 bases). The V and J ends lost 2 bases and 5 bases respectively, with 13 bases between them. This CDR3 has 14 residues. In germline, CDR1 is MDHEN, CDR2 SYDVKM. The CDR3 sequence: CASSLETRFHEQYF. In DNA, the CDR3 is TGTGCCAGCAGTTTAGAGACTAGGTTCCACGAGCAGTACTTC.

The chain uses TRBV4-1 and TRBJ1-4; D is perhaps TRBD1 (6 bases). Looked up from germline, CDR1 is MGHRA and CDR2 is YSYEKL. With 1 base removed from V and 5 bases from J, the gap between germline ends came to 11 bases. CDR3 size: 15 residues. CDR3 DNA sequence: TGCGCCAGCAGCCAAGCCGGGACACCGAATGAAAAACTGTTTTTT. Protein: CASSQAGTPNEKLFF.

The CDR3 DNA is TGTGCCAGCAGTGCCTGGCAGGGTAGCAATCAGCCCCAGCATTTT. It codes for CASSAWQGSNQPQHF. V and J are TRBV28 and TRBJ1-5; the D gene is possibly TRBD1 (5 bases). Looked up from germline, CDR1 is MDHEN and CDR2 is SYDVKM. V lost 5 bases, J lost 0 bases, and 11 bases lay in between. The CDR3 runs 15 residues.

This chain uses TRBV7-2 with TRBJ1-2; TRBD1 matches 7 bases. The CDR3 contains 16 residues. From germline, CDR1 is SGHTA and CDR2 FQGNSA. J lost 1 base, V lost 3 bases, and 8 bases had no gene match. The CDR3 sequence: CASSLGFRGVNYGYTF. The CDR3, as DNA: TGTGCCAGCAGCTTGGGCTTCAGGGGGGTTAACTATGGCTACACCTTC.

The chain combines TRBV6-5 with TRBJ1-5; D unresolved. This CDR3 is built from 14 residues. Deletions cut 8 bases from V and 0 bases from J, with 11 bases between. From germline, CDR1 is MNHEY and CDR2 SVGAGI. In DNA form, the CDR3 reads TGTGCCAGCCATTCAGCCCATAGCAATCAGCCCCAGCATTTT. Amino acids: CASHSAHSNQPQHF.

The rearrangement uses TRBV5-1 and TRBJ1-6; TRBD1 might be the D (6 bases). Trimming cost V 4 bases and J 7 bases, with 15 bases left between them. Germline values: CDR1 SGHRS, CDR2 YFSETQ. The CDR3 is made up of 15 amino acids. The CDR3 DNA reads as TGCGCCAGCAGCCCCGATTGGGGGCGGAATTCACCCCTCCACTTT. Residues: CASSPDWGRNSPLHF.